Sequencing of this T cell receptor (beta chain) was carried out in a study of PD-1 blockade in classical Hodgkin lymphoma. Data came from immunoSEQ multiplex PCR; TCRdb stores just in-frame clones and leaves some out. The table includes about 64,000 clones, approximately 94% detected once. In the case of this clone: Its antigen remains unidentified.

V shed 6 bases and J shed 1 base, with 13 bases lying between them. From germline, CDR1 is MDHEN and CDR2 SYDVKM. The CDR3 has 15 amino acids. Study conclusions and caveats: Nivolumab initiation under 1 year post-ASCT meant exclusion.

Time point defined: cycle 4 day 1 (C4D1), after 6 weeks of nivolumab. Following autologous stem cell transplantation, relapse occurred in every patient, and exposure to brentuximab vedotin varied. The chain has TRBV28 and TRBJ2-1, with D perhaps TRBD1 (6 bases). Source: peripheral blood mononuclear cells (PBMCs), taken before the fourth cycle of nivolumab. The sequence derives from a human donor with classical Hodgkin lymphoma. CDR3 DNA: TGTGCCAGCAGGCCTAGTAGGGGGTCCTACAATGAGCAGTTCTTC. This sequence encodes CASRPSRGSYNEQFF.